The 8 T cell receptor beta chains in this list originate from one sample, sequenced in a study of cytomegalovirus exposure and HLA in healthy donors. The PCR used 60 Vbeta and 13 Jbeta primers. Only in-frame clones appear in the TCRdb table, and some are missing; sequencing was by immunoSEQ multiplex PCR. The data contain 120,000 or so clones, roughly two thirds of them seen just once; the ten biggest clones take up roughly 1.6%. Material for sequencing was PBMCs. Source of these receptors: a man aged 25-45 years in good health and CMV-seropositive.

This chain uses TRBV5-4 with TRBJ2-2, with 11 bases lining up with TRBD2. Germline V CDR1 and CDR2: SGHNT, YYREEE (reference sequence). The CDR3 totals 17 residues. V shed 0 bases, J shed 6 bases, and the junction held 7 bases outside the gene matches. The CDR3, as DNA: TGTGCCAGCAGCTTGGCTTCCTTAGCGGGAGGGGCCGGGGAGCTGTTTTTT. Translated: CASSLASLAGGAGELFF.

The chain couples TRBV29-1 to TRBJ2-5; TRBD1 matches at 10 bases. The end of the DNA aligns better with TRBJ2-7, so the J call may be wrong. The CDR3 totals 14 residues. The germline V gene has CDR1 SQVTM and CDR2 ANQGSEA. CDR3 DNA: TGCAGCGTGGCCGGGACAGGGGCCCCCTACGAGCAGTACTTC. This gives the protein CSVAGTGAPYEQYF.

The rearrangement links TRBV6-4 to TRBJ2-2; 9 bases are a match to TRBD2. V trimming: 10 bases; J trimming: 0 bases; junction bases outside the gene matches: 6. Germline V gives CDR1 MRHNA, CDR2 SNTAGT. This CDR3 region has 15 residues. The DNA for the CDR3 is TGTGCCACCTCCTCTAGCGGGACGAACACCGGGGAGCTGTTTTTT. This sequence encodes CATSSSGTNTGELFF.

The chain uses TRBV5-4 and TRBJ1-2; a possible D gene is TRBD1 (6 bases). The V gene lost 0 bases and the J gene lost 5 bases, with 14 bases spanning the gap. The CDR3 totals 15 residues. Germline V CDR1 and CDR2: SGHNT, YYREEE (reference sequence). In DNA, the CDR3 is TGTGCCAGCAGCTTGGATTGGGGCAGGGGATATGGCTACACCTTC. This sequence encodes CASSLDWGRGYGYTF.

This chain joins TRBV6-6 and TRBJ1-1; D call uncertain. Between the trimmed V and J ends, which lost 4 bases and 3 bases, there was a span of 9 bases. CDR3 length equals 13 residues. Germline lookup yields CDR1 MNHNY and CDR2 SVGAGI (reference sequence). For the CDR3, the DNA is TGTGCCAGCAGTTCGGAGGGTCACACTGAAGCTTTCTTT. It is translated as CASSSEGHTEAFF.

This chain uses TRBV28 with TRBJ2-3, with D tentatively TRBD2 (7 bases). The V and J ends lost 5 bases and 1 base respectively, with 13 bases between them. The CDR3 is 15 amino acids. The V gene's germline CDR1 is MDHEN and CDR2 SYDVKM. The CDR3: CASSPPGGRTDTQYF. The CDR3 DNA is TGTGCCAGCAGTCCCCCCGGGGGGCGCACAGATACGCAGTATTTT.

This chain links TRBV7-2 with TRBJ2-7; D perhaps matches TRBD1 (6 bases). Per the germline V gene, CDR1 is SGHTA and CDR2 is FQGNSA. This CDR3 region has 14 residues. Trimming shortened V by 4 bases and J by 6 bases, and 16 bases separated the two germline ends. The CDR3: CASSSLSGVSEQYF. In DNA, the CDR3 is TGTGCCAGCAGCTCTCTCTCAGGGGTAAGCGAGCAGTACTTC.

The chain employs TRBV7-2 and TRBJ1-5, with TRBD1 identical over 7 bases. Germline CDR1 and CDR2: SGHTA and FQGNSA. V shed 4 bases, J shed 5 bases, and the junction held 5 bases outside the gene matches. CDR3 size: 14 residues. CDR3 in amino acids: CASSSFQGDQPQHF. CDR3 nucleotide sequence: TGTGCCAGCAGCTCCTTCCAGGGGGATCAGCCCCAGCATTTT.